This TCR beta chain was documented in a study of blood T cell repertoires in COVID-19. The V segment lost 6 bases and the J segment 4 bases; nucleotides outside the gene matches: 7. The CDR3 covers 14 residues. Germline CDR1 LNHDA, CDR2 SQIVND (reference sequence). Per the study methods: Counts of nucleated cells, estimated from reference gene primer amplification, were obtained. TCRdb keeps only in-frame clones here, not all; method: immunoSEQ multiplex PCR. V and J calls and clone size are as listed in that table; D and trimming were resolved from the DNA. The sample consists of some 150,000 clones, about nine tenths of them appearing once.

The sequenced material came from peripheral blood. This TCR came from a human donor in a cohort sampled during active COVID-19. The gene calls are TRBV19 and TRBJ2-7, with 9 nucleotides matching TRBD1. CDR3 bases: TGTGCCAGTAGCCGCCGGGACAGGGTTTACGAGCAGTACTTC. This sequence encodes CASSRRDRVYEQYF.